This entry describes one TCR beta chain. Assay: immunoSEQ multiplex PCR; the TCRdb copy retains only in-frame clones and omits some. The data hold around 400,000 clones, with 87% observed a single time. This CDR3 spans 15 amino acids. V lost 4 bases, J lost 8 bases, and 17 bases lay in between. Per the germline V gene, CDR1 is SEHNR and CDR2 is FQNEAQ (reference sequence). The data are from a study of blood T cell repertoires in COVID-19. Followed longitudinally, the Seattle patients had been enrolled during active infection. The specimen sequenced was peripheral blood. The source of this sequence is a woman aged 55-70 years with COVID-19, enrolled during active disease. V and J are TRBV7-9 and TRBJ1-4; D call uncertain. Here the CDR3 reads CASSSPERWVEKLFF. The CDR3 nucleotides read TGTGCCAGCAGCTCCCCCGAGCGGTGGGTCGAAAAACTGTTTTTT. The full variable domain, its missing parts supplied by reference TRBV7-9 and TRBJ1-4, is DTGVSQNPRHKITKRGQNVTFRCDPISEHNRLYWYRQTLGQGPEFLTYFQNEAQLEKSRLLSDRFSAERPKGSFSTLEIQRTEQGDSAMYLCASSSPERWVEKLFFGSGTQLSVL.